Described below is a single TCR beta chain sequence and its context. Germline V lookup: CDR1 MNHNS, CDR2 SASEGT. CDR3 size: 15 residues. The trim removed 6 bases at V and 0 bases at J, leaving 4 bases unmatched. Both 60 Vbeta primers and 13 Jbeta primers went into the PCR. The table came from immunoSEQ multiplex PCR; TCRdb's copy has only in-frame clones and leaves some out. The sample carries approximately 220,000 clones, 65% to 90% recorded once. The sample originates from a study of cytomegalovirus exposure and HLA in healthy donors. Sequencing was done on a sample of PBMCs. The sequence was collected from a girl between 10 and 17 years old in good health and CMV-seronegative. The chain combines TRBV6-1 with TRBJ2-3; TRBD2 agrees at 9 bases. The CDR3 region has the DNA TGTGCCAGCAGCCGACTAGCGGCTAGCACAGATACGCAGTATTTT. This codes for CASSRLAASTDTQYF.